This TCR beta chain is from a study of regulatory T cells in long-lasting Graves disease. This CDR3 comprises 14 residues. Germline V gene lookup returns CDR1 MNHNS and CDR2 SASEGT. V lost 2 bases, J lost 5 bases, and 10 bases lay in between. Sample time point: persistent/refractory GD, antithyroid drugs over 5 years with positive TRAb. The TCR library was made from RNA extracted from PBMCs. Investigators prepared the TCR beta libraries by applying iRepertoire HTBI primers and Arm-PCR of CDR3 regions. How the authors handled the data: Samples collectively showed some 60 TRBV and approximately 14 TRBJ segments. TCRdb fed the multiplex PCR reads into MiXCR, producing one record per CDR3 protein. The V and J calls reflect TCRdb's pipeline rather than the authors' work. The sample shows over 300,000 distinct CDR3 sequences, about 19% of them seen only once. This clonotype was recorded many times.

This specimen was peripheral blood mononuclear cells (PBMCs), taken when the disease was refractory, from a patient treated with antithyroid drugs. This rearrangement joins TRBV6-1 to TRBJ1-5; possible D gene TRBD1, 6 bases. The sequence derives from a female donor with Graves disease. This CDR3 is CASSELGAHQPQHF. In DNA form, the CDR3 reads TGTGCCAGCAGTGAATTGGGGGCTCATCAGCCCCAGCATTTT.